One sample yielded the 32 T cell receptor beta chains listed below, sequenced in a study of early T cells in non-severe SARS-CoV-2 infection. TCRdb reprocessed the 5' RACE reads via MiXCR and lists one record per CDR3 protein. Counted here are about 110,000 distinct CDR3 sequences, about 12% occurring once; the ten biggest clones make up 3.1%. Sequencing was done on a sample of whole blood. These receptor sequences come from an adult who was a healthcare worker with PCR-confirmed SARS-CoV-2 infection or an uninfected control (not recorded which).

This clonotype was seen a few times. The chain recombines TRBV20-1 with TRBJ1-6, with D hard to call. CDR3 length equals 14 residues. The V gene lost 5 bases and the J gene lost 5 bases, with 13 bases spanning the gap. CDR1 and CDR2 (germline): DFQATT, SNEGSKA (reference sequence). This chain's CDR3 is CSAPPQTHNSPLHF. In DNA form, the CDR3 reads TGCAGTGCTCCTCCCCAGACACATAATTCACCCCTCCACTTT.

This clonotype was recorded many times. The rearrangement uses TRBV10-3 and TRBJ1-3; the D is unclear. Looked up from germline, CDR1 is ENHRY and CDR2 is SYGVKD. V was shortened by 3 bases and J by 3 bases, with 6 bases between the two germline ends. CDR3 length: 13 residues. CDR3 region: CAISDTDGNTIYF. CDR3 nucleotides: TGTGCCATCAGTGATACAGATGGAAACACCATATATTTT.

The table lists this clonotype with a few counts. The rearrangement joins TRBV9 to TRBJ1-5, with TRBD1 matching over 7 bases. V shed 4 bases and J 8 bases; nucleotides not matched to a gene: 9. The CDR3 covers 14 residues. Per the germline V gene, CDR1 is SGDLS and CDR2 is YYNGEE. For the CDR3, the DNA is TGTGCCAGCAGCCCTGACAGGGTTTGGGAGCCCCAGCATTTT. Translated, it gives CASSPDRVWEPQHF.

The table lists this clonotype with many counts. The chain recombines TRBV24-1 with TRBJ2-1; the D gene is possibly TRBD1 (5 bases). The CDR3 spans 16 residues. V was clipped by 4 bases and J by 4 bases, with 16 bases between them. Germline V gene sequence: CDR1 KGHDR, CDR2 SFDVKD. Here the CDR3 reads CATSDPQGQGYNEQFF. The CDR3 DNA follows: TGTGCCACCAGTGACCCTCAGGGCCAAGGTTACAATGAGCAGTTCTTC.

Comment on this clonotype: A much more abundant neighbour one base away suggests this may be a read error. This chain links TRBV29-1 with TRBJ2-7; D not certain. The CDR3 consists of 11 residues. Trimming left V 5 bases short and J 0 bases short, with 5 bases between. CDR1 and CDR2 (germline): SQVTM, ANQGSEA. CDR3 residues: CSVRSSYEQYF. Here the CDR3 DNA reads TGCAGCGTTAGGAGCTCCTACGAGCAGTACTTC.

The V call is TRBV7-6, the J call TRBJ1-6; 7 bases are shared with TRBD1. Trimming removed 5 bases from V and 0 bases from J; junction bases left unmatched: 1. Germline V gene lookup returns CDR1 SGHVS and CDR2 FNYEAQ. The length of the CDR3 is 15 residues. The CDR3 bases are TGTGCCAGCAGCAGGGACAGCTCCTATAATTCACCCCTCCACTTT. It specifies CASSRDSSYNSPLHF.

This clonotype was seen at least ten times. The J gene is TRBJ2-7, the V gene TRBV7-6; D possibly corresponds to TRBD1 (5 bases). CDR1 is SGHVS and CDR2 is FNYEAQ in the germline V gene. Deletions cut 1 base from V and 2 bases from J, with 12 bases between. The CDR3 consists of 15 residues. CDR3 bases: TGTGCCAGCAGCTTAGTACGCCAGGGAACCTACGAGCAGTACTTC. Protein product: CASSLVRQGTYEQYF.

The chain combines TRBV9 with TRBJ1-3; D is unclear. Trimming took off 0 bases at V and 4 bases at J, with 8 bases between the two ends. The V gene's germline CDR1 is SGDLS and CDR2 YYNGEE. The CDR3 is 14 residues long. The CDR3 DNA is TGTGCCAGCAGCGTAGACAGAGCAGGAAACACCATATATTTT. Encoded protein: CASSVDRAGNTIYF.

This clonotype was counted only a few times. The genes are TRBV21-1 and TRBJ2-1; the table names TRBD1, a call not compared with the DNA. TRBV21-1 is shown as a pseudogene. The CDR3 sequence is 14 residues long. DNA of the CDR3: TGTGCCAGCAGCAAGGGACAGGTCTACAATGAGCAGTTCTTC. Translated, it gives CASSKGQVYNEQFF.

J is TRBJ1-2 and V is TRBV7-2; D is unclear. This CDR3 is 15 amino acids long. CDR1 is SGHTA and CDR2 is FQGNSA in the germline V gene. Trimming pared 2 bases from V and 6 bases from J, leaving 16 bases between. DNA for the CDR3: TGTGCCAGCAGCTTATCCCGGACTGGCGGGGATGGCTACACCTTC. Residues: CASSLSRTGGDGYTF.

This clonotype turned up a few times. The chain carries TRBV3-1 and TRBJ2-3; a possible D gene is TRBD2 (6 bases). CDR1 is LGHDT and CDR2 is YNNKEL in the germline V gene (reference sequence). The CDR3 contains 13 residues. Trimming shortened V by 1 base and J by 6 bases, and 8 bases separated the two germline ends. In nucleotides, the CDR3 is TGTGCCAGCAGCCAAGCGGGAGCCGATACGCAGTATTTT. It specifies CASSQAGADTQYF.

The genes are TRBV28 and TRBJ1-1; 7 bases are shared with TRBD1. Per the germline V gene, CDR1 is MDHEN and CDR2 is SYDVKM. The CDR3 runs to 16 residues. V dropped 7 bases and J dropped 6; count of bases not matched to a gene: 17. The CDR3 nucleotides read TGTGCCAGCAACCCCTGGGGCAGGGGGATAGGTGCTGAAGCTTTCTTT. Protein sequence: CASNPWGRGIGAEAFF. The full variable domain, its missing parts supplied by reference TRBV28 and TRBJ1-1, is DVKVTQSSRYLVKRTGEKVFLECVQDMDHENMFWYRQDPGLGLRLIYFSYDVKMKEKGDIPEGYSVSREKKERFSLILESASTNQTSMYLCASNPWGRGIGAEAFFGQGTRLTVV.

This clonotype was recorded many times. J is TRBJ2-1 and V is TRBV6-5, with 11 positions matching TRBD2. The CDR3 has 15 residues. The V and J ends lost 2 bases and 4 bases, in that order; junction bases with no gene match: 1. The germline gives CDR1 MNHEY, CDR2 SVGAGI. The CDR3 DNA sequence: TGTGCCAGCAGTTACACTAGCGGGAGATACAATGAGCAGTTCTTC. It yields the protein CASSYTSGRYNEQFF.

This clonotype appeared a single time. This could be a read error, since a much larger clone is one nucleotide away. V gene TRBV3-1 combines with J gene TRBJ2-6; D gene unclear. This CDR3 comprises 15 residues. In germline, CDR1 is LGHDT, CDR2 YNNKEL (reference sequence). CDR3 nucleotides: TGTGCCAGCAGCCAAGTTCTAACTGGGACCAACGTCCTGACTTTC. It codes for CASSQVLTGTNVLTF.

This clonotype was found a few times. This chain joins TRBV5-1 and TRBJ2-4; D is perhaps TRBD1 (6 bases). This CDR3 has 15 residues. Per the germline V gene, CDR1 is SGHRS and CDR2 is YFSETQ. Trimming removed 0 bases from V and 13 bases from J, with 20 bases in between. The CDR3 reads CASSLEGVVGELQYF. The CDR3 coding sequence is TGCGCCAGCAGCTTGGAGGGGGTCGTGGGCGAATTACAGTACTTC.

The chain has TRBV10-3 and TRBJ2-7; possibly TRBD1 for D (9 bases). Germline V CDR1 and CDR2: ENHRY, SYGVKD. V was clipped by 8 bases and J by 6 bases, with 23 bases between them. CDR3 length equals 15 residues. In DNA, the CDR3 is TGTGCCATCCTACGGGAGGGACAGGGAGCACTCGAGCAGTACTTC. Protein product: CAILREGQGALEQYF.

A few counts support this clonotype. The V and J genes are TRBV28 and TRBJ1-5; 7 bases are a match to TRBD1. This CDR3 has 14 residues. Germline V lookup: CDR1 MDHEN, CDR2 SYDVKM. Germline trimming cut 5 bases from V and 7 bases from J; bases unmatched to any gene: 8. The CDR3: CASSRTGGTQPQHF. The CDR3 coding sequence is TGTGCCAGCAGTCGGACAGGAGGAACCCAGCCCCAGCATTTT.

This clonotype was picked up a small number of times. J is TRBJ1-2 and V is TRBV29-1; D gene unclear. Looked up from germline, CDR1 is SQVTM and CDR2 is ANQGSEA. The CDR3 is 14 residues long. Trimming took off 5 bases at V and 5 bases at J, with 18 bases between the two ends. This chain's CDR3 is CSVPTPGPNYGYTF. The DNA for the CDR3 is TGCAGCGTTCCTACACCAGGTCCCAATTATGGCTACACCTTC. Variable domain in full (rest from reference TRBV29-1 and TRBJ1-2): SAVISQKPSRDICQRGTSLTIQCQVDSQVTMMFWYRQQPGQSLTLIATANQGSEATYESGFVIDKFPISRPNLTFSTLTVSNMSPEDSSIYLCSVPTPGPNYGYTFGSGTRLTVV.

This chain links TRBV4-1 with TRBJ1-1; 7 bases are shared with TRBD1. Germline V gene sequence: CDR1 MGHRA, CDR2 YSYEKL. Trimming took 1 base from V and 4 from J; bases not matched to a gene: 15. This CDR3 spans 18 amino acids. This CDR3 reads CASSQGAGRKGAGTEAFF. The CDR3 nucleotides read TGCGCCAGCAGCCAAGGGGCTGGCCGGAAGGGGGCCGGCACTGAAGCTTTCTTT.

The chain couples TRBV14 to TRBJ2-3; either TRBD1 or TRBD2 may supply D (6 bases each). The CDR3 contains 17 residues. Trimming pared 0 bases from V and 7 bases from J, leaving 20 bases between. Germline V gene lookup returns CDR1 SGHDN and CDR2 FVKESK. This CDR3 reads CASSQDSGTILAHTQYF. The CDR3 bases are TGTGCCAGCAGCCAAGACTCCGGGACAATCCTAGCGCATACGCAGTATTTT. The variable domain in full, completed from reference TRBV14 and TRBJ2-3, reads EAGVTQFPSHSVIEKGQTVTLRCDPISGHDNLYWYRRVMGKEIKFLLHFVKESKQDESGMPNNRFLAERTGGTYSTLKVQPAELEDSGVYFCASSQDSGTILAHTQYFGPGTRLTVL.

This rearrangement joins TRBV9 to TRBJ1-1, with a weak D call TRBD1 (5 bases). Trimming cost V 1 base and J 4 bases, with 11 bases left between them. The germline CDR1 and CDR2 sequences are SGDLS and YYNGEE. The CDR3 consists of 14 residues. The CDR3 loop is CASSVQPGGTEAFF. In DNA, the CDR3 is TGTGCCAGCAGCGTACAGCCGGGGGGCACTGAAGCTTTCTTT.

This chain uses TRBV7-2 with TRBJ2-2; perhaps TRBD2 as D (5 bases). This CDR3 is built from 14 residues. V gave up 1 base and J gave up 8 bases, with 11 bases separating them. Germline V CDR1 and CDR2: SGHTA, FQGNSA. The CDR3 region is CASSLESGSGELFF. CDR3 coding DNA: TGTGCCAGCAGCTTAGAGTCGGGGTCAGGGGAGCTGTTTTTT.

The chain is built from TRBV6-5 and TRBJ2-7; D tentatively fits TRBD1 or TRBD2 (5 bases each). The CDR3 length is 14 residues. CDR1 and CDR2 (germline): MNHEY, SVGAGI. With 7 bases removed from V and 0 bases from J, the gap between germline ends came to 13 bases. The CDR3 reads CASNSRESSYEQYF. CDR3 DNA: TGTGCCAGCAACAGCAGGGAGAGCTCCTACGAGCAGTACTTC.

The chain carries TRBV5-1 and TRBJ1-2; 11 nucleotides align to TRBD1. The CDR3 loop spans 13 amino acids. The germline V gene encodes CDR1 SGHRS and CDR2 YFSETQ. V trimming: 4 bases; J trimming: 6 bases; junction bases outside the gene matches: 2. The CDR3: CASSRTGGDGYTF. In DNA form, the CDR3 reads TGCGCCAGCAGCAGGACAGGGGGCGATGGCTACACCTTC.

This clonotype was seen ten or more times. The CDR3 loop reads CSASGTPDRDEQYF. The CDR3 nucleotides read TGCAGTGCTAGTGGGACGCCGGATAGGGACGAGCAGTACTTC. The rearrangement joins TRBV20-1 to TRBJ2-7; D might be TRBD1 or TRBD2, each matching 5 bases. This CDR3 region has 14 residues. Germline values: CDR1 DFQATT, CDR2 SNEGSKA (reference sequence). V was cut by 3 bases and J by 5 bases, with 17 bases left in between.

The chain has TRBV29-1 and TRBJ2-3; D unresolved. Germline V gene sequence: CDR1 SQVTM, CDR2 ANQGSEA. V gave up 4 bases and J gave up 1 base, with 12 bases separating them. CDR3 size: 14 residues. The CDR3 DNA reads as TGCAGCGTTGGGTACGCAGCACGCACAGATACGCAGTATTTT. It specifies CSVGYAARTDTQYF.

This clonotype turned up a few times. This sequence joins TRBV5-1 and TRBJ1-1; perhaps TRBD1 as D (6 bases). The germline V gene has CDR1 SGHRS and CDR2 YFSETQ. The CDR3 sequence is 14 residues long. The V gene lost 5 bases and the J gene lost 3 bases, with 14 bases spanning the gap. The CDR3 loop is CASSLQGVDTEAFF. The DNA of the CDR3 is TGCGCCAGCAGTTTACAGGGTGTGGACACTGAAGCTTTCTTT. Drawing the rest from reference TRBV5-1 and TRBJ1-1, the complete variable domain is KAGVTQTPRYLIKTRGQQVTLSCSPISGHRSVSWYQQTPGQGLQFLFEYFSETQRNKGNFPGRFSGRQFSNSRSEMNVSTLELGDSALYLCASSLQGVDTEAFFGQGTRLTVV.

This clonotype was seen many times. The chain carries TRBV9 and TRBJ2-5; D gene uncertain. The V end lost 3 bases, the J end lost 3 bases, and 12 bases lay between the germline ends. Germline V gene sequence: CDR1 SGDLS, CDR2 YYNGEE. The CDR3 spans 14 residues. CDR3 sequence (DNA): TGTGCCAGCAGCGACCGACTGGATGAAGAGACCCAGTACTTC. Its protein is CASSDRLDEETQYF.

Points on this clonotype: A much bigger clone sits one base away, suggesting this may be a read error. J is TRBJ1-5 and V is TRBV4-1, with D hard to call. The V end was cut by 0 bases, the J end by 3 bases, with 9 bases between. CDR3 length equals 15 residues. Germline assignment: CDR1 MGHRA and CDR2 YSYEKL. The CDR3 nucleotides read TGCGCCAGCAGCCAAGATAAGAGACCCAATCAGCCCCAGCATTTT. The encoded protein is CASSQDKRPNQPQHF.

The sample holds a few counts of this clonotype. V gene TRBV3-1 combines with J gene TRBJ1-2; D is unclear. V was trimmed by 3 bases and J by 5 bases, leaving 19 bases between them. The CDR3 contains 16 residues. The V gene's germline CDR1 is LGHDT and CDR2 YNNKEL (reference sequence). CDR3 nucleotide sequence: TGTGCCAGCAGCCACCGAAATCAAGGGATAGAGTATGGCTACACCTTC. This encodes CASSHRNQGIEYGYTF.

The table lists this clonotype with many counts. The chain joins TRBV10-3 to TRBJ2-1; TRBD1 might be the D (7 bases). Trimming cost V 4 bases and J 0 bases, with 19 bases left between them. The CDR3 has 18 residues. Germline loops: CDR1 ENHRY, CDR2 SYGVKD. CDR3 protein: CAISGARGVAVSYNEQFF. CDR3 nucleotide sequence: TGTGCCATCAGTGGGGCCAGGGGGGTAGCGGTCTCCTACAATGAGCAGTTCTTC.

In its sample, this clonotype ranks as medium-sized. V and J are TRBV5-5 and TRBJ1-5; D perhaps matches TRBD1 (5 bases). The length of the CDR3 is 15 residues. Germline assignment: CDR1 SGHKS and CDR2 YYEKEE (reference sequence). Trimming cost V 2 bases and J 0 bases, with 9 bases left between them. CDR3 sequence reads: CASSLQAHSNQPQHF. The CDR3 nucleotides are TGTGCCAGCAGCTTACAGGCCCATAGCAATCAGCCCCAGCATTTT.